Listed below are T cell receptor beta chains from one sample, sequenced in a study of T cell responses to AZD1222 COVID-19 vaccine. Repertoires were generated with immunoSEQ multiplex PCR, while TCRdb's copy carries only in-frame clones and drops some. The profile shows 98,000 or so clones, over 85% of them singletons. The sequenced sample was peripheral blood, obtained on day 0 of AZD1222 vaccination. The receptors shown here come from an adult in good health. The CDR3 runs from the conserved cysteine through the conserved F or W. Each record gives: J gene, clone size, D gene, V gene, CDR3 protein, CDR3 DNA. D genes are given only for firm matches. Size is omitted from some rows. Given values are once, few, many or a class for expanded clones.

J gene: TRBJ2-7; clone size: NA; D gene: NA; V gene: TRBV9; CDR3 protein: CASSSGLSYEQYF; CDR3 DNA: TGTGCCAGCAGCTCCGGACTGAGTTACGAGCAGTACTTC
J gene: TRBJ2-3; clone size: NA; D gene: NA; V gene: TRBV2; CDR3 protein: CASAYTDTQYF; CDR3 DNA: TGTGCCAGCGCATACACAGATACGCAGTATTTT
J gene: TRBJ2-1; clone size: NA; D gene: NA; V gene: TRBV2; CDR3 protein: CASSGGVWGNEQFF; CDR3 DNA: TGTGCCAGCAGTGGCGGCGTTTGGGGTAATGAGCAGTTCTTC
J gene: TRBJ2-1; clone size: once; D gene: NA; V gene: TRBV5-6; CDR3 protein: CASSSPDTGSYNEQFF; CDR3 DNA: TGTGCCAGCAGTTCACCGGACACAGGGAGCTACAATGAGCAGTTCTTC
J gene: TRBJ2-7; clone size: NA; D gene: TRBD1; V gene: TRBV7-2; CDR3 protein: CASRDRGGNEQYF; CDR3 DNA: TGTGCCAGCAGAGACAGGGGGGGAAACGAGCAGTACTTC
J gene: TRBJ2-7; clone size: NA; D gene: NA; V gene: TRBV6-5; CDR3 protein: CASSVIRRAYEQYF; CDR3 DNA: TGTGCCAGCAGCGTCATCAGGCGGGCCTACGAGCAGTACTTC
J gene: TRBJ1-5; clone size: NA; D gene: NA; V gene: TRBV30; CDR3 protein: CAWSRSGSNQPQHF; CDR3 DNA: TGTGCCTGGAGTAGGTCAGGTAGCAATCAGCCCCAGCATTTT
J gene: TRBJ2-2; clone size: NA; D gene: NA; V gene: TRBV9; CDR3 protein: CASSPQGRVGTGELFF; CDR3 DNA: TGTGCCAGCAGCCCTCAGGGGCGGGTGGGCACCGGGGAGCTGTTTTTT
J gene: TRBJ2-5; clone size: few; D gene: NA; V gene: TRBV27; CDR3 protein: CASSFEGVGETQYF; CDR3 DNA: TGTGCCAGCAGTTTCGAGGGTGTCGGAGAGACCCAGTACTTC
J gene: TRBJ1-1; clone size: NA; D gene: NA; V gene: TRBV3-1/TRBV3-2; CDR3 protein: CASSQGLENTEAFF; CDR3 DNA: TGTGCCAGCAGCCAAGGCCTAGAGAACACTGAAGCTTTCTTT
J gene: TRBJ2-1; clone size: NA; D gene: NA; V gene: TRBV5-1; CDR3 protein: CASSLASVRSNEQFF; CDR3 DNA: TGCGCCAGCAGCTTGGCTTCGGTTCGAAGCAATGAGCAGTTCTTC
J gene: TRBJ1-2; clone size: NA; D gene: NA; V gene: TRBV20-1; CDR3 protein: CSARRGTGYTF; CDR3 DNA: TGCAGTGCCAGAAGGGGGACTGGCTACACCTTC
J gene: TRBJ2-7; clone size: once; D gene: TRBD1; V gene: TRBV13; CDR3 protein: CASSLDRGRHEQYF; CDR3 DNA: TGTGCCAGCAGCTTGGACAGGGGCCGGCACGAGCAGTACTTC
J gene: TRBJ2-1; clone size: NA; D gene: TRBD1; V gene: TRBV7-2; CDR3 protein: CASRSGQGGYNEQFF; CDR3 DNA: TGTGCCAGCAGGTCGGGACAGGGAGGGTACAATGAGCAGTTCTTC
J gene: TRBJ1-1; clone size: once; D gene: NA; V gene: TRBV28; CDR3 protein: CASRTTTGPNTEAFF; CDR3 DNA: TGTGCCAGCAGAACCACAACAGGGCCGAACACTGAAGCTTTCTTT
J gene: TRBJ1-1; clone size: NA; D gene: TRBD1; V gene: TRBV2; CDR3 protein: CATRTGGNTEAFF; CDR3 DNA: TGTGCCACCAGGACAGGAGGGAACACTGAAGCTTTCTTT